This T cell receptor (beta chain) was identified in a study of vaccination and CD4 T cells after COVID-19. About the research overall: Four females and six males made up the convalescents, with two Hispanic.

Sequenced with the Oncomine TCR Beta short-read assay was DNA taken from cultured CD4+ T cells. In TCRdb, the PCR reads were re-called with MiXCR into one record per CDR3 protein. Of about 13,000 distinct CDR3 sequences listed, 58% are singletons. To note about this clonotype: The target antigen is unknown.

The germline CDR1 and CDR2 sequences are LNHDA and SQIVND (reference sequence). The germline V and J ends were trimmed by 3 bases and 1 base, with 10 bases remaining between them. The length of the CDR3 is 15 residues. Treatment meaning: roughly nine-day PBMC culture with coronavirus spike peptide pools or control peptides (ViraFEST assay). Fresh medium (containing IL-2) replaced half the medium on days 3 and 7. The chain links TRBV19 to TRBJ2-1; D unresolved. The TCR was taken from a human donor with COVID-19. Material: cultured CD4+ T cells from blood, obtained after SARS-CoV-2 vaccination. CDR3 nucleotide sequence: TGTGCCAGTAGTATGTCGGTCAGTTCCTACAATGAGCAGTTCTTC. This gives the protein CASSMSVSSYNEQFF.